This passage covers 8 T cell receptor beta chains from one sample sequenced in a study of T cell clones after liver transplantation. TCRdb keeps only in-frame clones here, not all; method: immunoSEQ multiplex PCR. The repertoire holds some 120,000 clones, approximately 90% seen once, with approximately 0.84% in the top ten. Here the sequenced sample was CD4+ T cells from blood, taken 12 months after liver transplant. These receptors originate from a human patient who received a liver transplant. The graft donor may account for some of the T cells.

V and J are TRBV9 and TRBJ1-2, with TRBD1 matching 7 bases. With 1 base clipped from V and 3 bases from J, the junction kept 3 bases outside the gene matches. The CDR3 has 14 residues. The germline V gene has CDR1 SGDLS and CDR2 YYNGEE. As DNA, the CDR3 is TGTGCCAGCAGCGTAACAGGGGTCGACTATGGCTACACCTTC. This codes for CASSVTGVDYGYTF.

The chain carries TRBV5-6 and TRBJ2-5; TRBD2 is a possible D gene (5 bases). With 0 bases removed from V and 2 bases from J, the gap between germline ends came to 8 bases. Germline CDR1 SGHDT, CDR2 YYEEEE. This CDR3 has 14 amino acids. The CDR3 DNA reads TGTGCCAGCAGCTTGGGACTATCTCAAGAGACCCAGTACTTC. This translates into CASSLGLSQETQYF.

The chain combines TRBV15 with TRBJ2-3, with TRBD2 identical over 11 bases. V shed 1 base, J shed 3 bases, and the junction held 0 bases outside the gene matches. Germline-derived CDR1 and CDR2 are LNHNV and YYDKDF (reference sequence). The CDR3 totals 15 residues. In DNA form, the CDR3 reads TGTGCCACCAGCAGAGGACTAGCGGGAACAGATACGCAGTATTTT. Encoded protein: CATSRGLAGTDTQYF.

V is TRBV4-3 and J is TRBJ1-1; no firm D call. The CDR3 sequence is 18 residues long. Germline CDR1 LGHNA, CDR2 YSLEER. Trimming shortened V by 1 base and J by 1 base, and 19 bases separated the two germline ends. The CDR3 loop reads CASSQVGPVRPGNTEAFF. In nucleotides, the CDR3 is TGCGCCAGCAGCCAAGTAGGGCCGGTTCGGCCAGGGAACACTGAAGCTTTCTTT.

V gene TRBV27 combines with J gene TRBJ2-7, with 8 bases aligning to TRBD2. In germline, CDR1 is MNHEY, CDR2 SMNVEV (reference sequence). The CDR3 has 15 residues. V was pared by 0 bases and J by 2 bases, with 3 bases of the junction left unmatched. The CDR3 here is CASSLSAGGPYEQYF. The CDR3 DNA reads as TGTGCCAGCAGTTTATCGGCGGGAGGCCCCTACGAGCAGTACTTC.

This chain uses TRBV5-1 with TRBJ2-7; 7 nucleotides align to TRBD2. The CDR3 is 17 residues long. Germline CDR1 is SGHRS and CDR2 is YFSETQ. Trimming at V came to 3 bases and at J to 6 bases, leaving 18 bases not matched to a gene. CDR3 in amino acids: CASSWSTRGPGGGEQYF. The CDR3 region has the DNA TGCGCCAGCAGCTGGTCGACGCGCGGCCCAGGCGGGGGCGAGCAGTACTTC. The whole variable domain, filled in from reference TRBV5-1 and TRBJ2-7, reads KAGVTQTPRYLIKTRGQQVTLSCSPISGHRSVSWYQQTPGQGLQFLFEYFSETQRNKGNFPGRFSGRQFSNSRSEMNVSTLELGDSALYLCASSWSTRGPGGGEQYFGPGTRLTVT.

The rearrangement uses TRBV7-2 and TRBJ2-7; D is ambiguous. CDR1 is SGHTA and CDR2 is FQGNSA in the germline V gene. The CDR3 runs to 13 residues. The ends were cut back, 1 base at V and 3 bases at J, with 7 bases in the middle. Here the CDR3 reads CASSLGPFYEQYF. CDR3 nucleotides: TGTGCCAGCAGCTTAGGGCCATTCTACGAGCAGTACTTC.

V is TRBV6-5 and J is TRBJ1-2; 7 nucleotides agree with TRBD1. The CDR3 length is 15 residues. The V and J ends lost 5 bases and 2 bases, in that order; junction bases with no gene match: 8. From germline, CDR1 is MNHEY and CDR2 SVGAGI. The CDR3 here is CASSLYPGQNYGYTF. The CDR3, as DNA: TGTGCCAGCAGTCTCTACCCGGGACAGAACTATGGCTACACCTTC.